These 5 T cell receptor beta chains were all obtained from the same sample, sequenced in a study of blood T cells in healthy people across ages. A second PCR of about 6 to 11 cycles used a sample-barcoded 5' primer and a J-beta primer mix. TCRdb re-called the 5' RACE reads through MiXCR, storing one row per CDR3 protein. The sample gives roughly 2 million distinct CDR3 sequences, 49% of which show up once; 2.1% is in the top ten. The sample was blood. All receptors come from a woman aged 40 to 55 in good health.

This rearrangement joins TRBV20-1 to TRBJ2-1, with D possibly matching TRBD2 (5 bases). CDR1 and CDR2 (germline): DFQATT, SNEGSKA (reference sequence). The CDR3 covers 12 residues. The V and J ends lost 6 bases and 5 bases respectively, with 11 bases between them. CDR3 residues: CSAVDLNNEQFF. The CDR3 region has the DNA TGCAGTGCGGTGGACTTAAACAATGAGCAGTTCTTC.

The rearrangement joins TRBV20-1 to TRBJ2-7, with D unclear. CDR3 size: 14 residues. V lost 6 bases, J lost 0 bases, and 15 bases lay in between. Looked up from germline, CDR1 is DFQATT and CDR2 is SNEGSKA (reference sequence). The CDR3: CSAPGRVGSYEQYF. In nucleotides, the CDR3 is TGCAGTGCCCCCGGCCGGGTAGGCTCCTACGAGCAGTACTTC.

The chain recombines TRBV9 with TRBJ2-3; D gene uncertain. The CDR3 is made up of 13 amino acids. In germline, CDR1 is SGDLS, CDR2 YYNGEE. The ends were cut back, 3 bases at V and 5 bases at J, with 10 bases in the middle. Here the CDR3 reads CASSDPLGDTQYF. DNA for the CDR3: TGTGCCAGCAGCGACCCCCTGGGAGATACGCAGTATTTT.

The rearrangement links TRBV20-1 to TRBJ2-7; 12 nucleotides line up with TRBD2. V lost 5 bases, J lost 4 bases, and 9 bases stayed unmatched. Germline V gene data show CDR1 as DFQATT and CDR2 as SNEGSKA (reference sequence). The CDR3 loop spans 15 amino acids. The CDR3 DNA reads as TGCAGTGCTGACGGACTAGCGGGGAGGGAGTACGAGCAGTACTTC. This translates into CSADGLAGREYEQYF.

Only one count was recorded for this clonotype. CDR3 nucleotides: TGTGCCAGCAGTGACACGGGGCTTAGCACAGATACGCAGTATTTT. It is translated as CASSDTGLSTDTQYF. The chain carries TRBV25-1 and TRBJ2-3, with D perhaps TRBD1 or TRBD2 (5 bases each). The CDR3 consists of 15 residues. The germline gives CDR1 MGHDK, CDR2 SYGVNS. Deletions cut 3 bases from V and 0 bases from J, with 10 bases between. Filled out from reference TRBV25-1 and TRBJ2-3, the complete variable domain reads EADIYQTPRYLVIGTGKKITLECSQTMGHDKMYWYQQDPGMELHLIHYSYGVNSTEKGDLSSESTVSRIRTEHFPLTLESARPSHTSQYLCASSDTGLSTDTQYFGPGTRLTVL.